This TCR beta chain was captured by sequencing in a study of blood T cells in healthy people across ages. Study outcomes and limitations: Leaving the PBMCs unsorted stopped any conclusive comparison of naive versus antigen-experienced cells. Strong correlation linked observed beta diversity and percent naive T cells.

CDR3 length: 14 residues. Germline V gives CDR1 MNHEY, CDR2 SMNVEV (reference sequence). The junction had 6 bases not matched to a gene; V was cut back by 7 bases and J by 8 bases. At least ten counts were recorded for this clonotype. Antigen unknown. The use of a sample-barcoded 5' primer and a J-beta primer mix characterized a second PCR of roughly 7 to 11 cycles. A template-switch adaptor with 12 random nucleotides tagged each cDNA molecule. TCRdb called the 5' RACE reads again in MiXCR, with one record for every CDR3 protein. The sample lists around 1,700,000 distinct CDR3 sequences; approximately 28% were seen once.

The sequenced material came from blood. The receptor's source is a woman aged 25 to 39 in good health. The chain has TRBV27 and TRBJ2-1; TRBD1 matches 12 bases. The CDR3 DNA sequence: TGTGCCAGCAAGGTCGGGACAGGGGGCTATGAGCAGTTCTTC. This encodes CASKVGTGGYEQFF.